One sample yielded the 26 T cell receptor beta chains listed below, sequenced in a study of T cell responses to AZD1222 COVID-19 vaccine. Only in-frame clones appear in the TCRdb table, and some are missing; sequencing was by immunoSEQ multiplex PCR. The data hold about 79,000 clones, with around 82% observed a single time. The sequenced sample was peripheral blood, obtained on day 0 of AZD1222 vaccination. The receptors originated from an adult in good health.

This clone has a single count. This chain links TRBV19 with TRBJ2-1, with D possibly being TRBD1 or TRBD2 (6 bases each). Trimming took off 1 base at V and 7 bases at J, with 20 bases between the two ends. Germline V gene lookup returns CDR1 LNHDA and CDR2 SQIVND (reference sequence). This CDR3 region has 17 residues. This CDR3 is CASSIGGGPRHWNEQFF. The CDR3 nucleotides read TGTGCCAGTAGTATAGGTGGGGGGCCTCGTCATTGGAATGAGCAGTTCTTC.

The J gene is TRBJ1-1, the V gene TRBV2, with D possibly TRBD1 on 5 matching bases. V lost 7 bases and J 1 base, leaving 19 bases between the germline ends. The CDR3 is 16 residues long. Germline CDR1 reads SNHLY; CDR2 reads FYNNEI. The CDR3 DNA reads as TGTGCCAGCAACCGGGATAGTTTCGGACAGAACACTGAAGCTTTCTTT. This codes for CASNRDSFGQNTEAFF.

The chain uses TRBV5-1 and TRBJ2-7; D possibly corresponds to TRBD1 (5 bases). Germline CDR1 reads SGHRS; CDR2 reads YFSETQ. This CDR3 has 14 amino acids. V shed 4 bases and J shed 2 bases, with 13 bases lying between them. The CDR3 nucleotides read TGCGCCAGCAGCGTAAGACAGCGACCCTACGAGCAGTACTTC. This codes for CASSVRQRPYEQYF.

V usage is TRBV18 and J usage is TRBJ1-4; weak D call: TRBD1 (6 bases). The germline V gene encodes CDR1 KGHSH and CDR2 LQKENI. The CDR3 covers 15 residues. V lost 0 bases and J lost 8, with 13 bases in between. CDR3 sequence (DNA): TGTGCCAGCTCACCACCTGCAGCCCAGGGGGAAAAACTGTTTTTT. Translating it yields CASSPPAAQGEKLFF. The full variable domain, completed using reference TRBV18 and TRBJ1-4, is NAGVMQNPRHLVRRRGQEARLRCSPMKGHSHVYWYRQLPEEGLKFMVYLQKENIIDESGMPKERFSAEFPKEGPSILRIQQVVRGDSAAYFCASSPPAAQGEKLFFGSGTQLSVL.

This clone came up once. CDR3 in DNA: TGTGCCAGCAGCTTAGTTGGCCTAGCGGGAGGGAGGGCCAAAAACATTCAGTACTTC. Residues: CASSLVGLAGGRAKNIQYF. The chain links TRBV7-2 to TRBJ2-4; 12 bases align to TRBD2. Germline V lookup: CDR1 SGHTA, CDR2 FQGNSA. The CDR3 is 19 residues long. The trim removed 1 base at V and 1 base at J, leaving 8 bases unmatched.

This chain links TRBV2 with TRBJ1-3; weak D call: TRBD1 (6 bases). The CDR3 runs to 17 residues. Germline assignment: CDR1 SNHLY and CDR2 FYNNEI. V shed 8 bases and J shed 0 bases, with 20 bases lying between them. The CDR3 DNA sequence: TGTGCCAGCGGGGGGCAGACAGGCGATTACTCTGGAAACACCATATATTTT. Its translation is CASGGQTGDYSGNTIYF.

The chain links TRBV27 to TRBJ1-1; D not resolved. Per the germline V gene, CDR1 is MNHEY and CDR2 is SMNVEV (reference sequence). Trimming took 0 bases from V and 3 from J, leaving 11 bases between them. The CDR3 covers 15 residues. The CDR3 sequence: CASSLSAWEHTEAFF. The DNA for the CDR3 is TGTGCCAGCAGTTTATCTGCCTGGGAGCACACTGAAGCTTTCTTT.

V usage is TRBV19 and J usage is TRBJ2-2; D is undetermined. V gave up 7 bases and J gave up 0 bases, with 9 bases separating them. Germline V gene sequence: CDR1 LNHDA, CDR2 SQIVND (reference sequence). This CDR3 region has 14 residues. CDR3 DNA sequence: TGTGCCAGTATAGGAGCTGCGAACACCGGGGAGCTGTTTTTT. Its protein is CASIGAANTGELFF. Full variable domain (missing parts from reference TRBV19 and TRBJ2-2): DGGITQSPKYLFRKEGQNVTLSCEQNLNHDAMYWYRQDPGQGLRLIYYSQIVNDFQKGDIAEGYSVSREKKESFPLTVTSAQKNPTAFYLCASIGAANTGELFFGEGSRLTVL.

The rearrangement links TRBV30 to TRBJ2-3; TRBD2 might be the D (7 bases). The CDR3 spans 15 residues. Looked up from germline, CDR1 is GTSNPN and CDR2 is SVGIG (reference sequence). Trimming pared 5 bases from V and 5 bases from J, leaving 20 bases between. The CDR3 DNA sequence: TGTGCCTGGCAACACGCGGGGGCGTCAGGAGATACGCAGTATTTT. Amino acid sequence: CAWQHAGASGDTQYF.

The gene calls are TRBV6-5 and TRBJ1-4; the D is unclear. The germline V gene has CDR1 MNHEY and CDR2 SVGAGI. This CDR3 is built from 15 residues. V lost 5 bases and J lost 5, with 15 bases in between. In nucleotides, the CDR3 is TGTGCCAGCAGTCCCCGGCGCGCGGAAAATGAAAAACTGTTTTTT. Its protein is CASSPRRAENEKLFF.

The chain carries TRBV3-1 (or the pseudogene TRBV3-2) and TRBJ2-7; D possibly corresponds to TRBD2 (5 bases). Germline V gene lookup returns CDR1 LGHDT and CDR2 YNNKEL (reference sequence). V lost 4 bases and J 5 bases, leaving 18 bases between the germline ends. The CDR3 length is 15 residues. DNA for the CDR3: TGTGCCAGCAGCCCCCTTCGGTCCGGGAACCACGAGCAGTACTTC. This codes for CASSPLRSGNHEQYF.

V is TRBV5-1 and J is TRBJ2-2; 8 positions agree with TRBD2. The CDR3 contains 15 residues. Per the germline V gene, CDR1 is SGHRS and CDR2 is YFSETQ. The V segment lost 3 bases and the J segment 6 bases; nucleotides outside the gene matches: 7. Here the CDR3 DNA reads TGCGCCAGCAGCTCGCGGGGGGCCGGGGCCGGGGAGCTGTTTTTT. Its protein product is CASSSRGAGAGELFF.

The table lists this clone with a few counts. The V call is TRBV6-5, the J call TRBJ2-7; D may match TRBD1 or TRBD2 (5 bases each). V dropped 6 bases and J dropped 0 bases, with 12 bases sitting between them. Germline assignment: CDR1 MNHEY and CDR2 SVGAGI. CDR3 length equals 14 residues. CDR3 in DNA: TGTGCCAGCAGACAAGGTGGGGGCTCCTACGAGCAGTACTTC. Amino acid sequence: CASRQGGGSYEQYF.

V usage is TRBV5-1 and J usage is TRBJ2-1; D is undetermined. Germline V lookup: CDR1 SGHRS, CDR2 YFSETQ. The CDR3 length is 13 residues. V was pared by 5 bases and J by 3 bases, with 9 bases between. CDR3 amino acids: CASSFEDYNEQFF. In DNA, the CDR3 is TGCGCCAGCAGTTTTGAGGACTACAATGAGCAGTTCTTC.

V usage is TRBV25-1 and J usage is TRBJ1-1, with a possible D match to TRBD1 (5 bases). CDR1 and CDR2 (germline): MGHDK, SYGVNS. The V and J ends lost 8 bases and 1 base respectively, with 14 bases between them. The CDR3 loop spans 14 amino acids. The CDR3 nucleotides are TGTGCCAGCGAACCGGGGACCTCGAACACTGAAGCTTTCTTT. As protein: CASEPGTSNTEAFF.

The rearrangement links TRBV5-1 to TRBJ2-7; TRBD1 agrees at 12 bases. The ends lost 4 bases at V and 7 bases at J; junction bases unmatched: 9. The germline CDR1 and CDR2 sequences are SGHRS and YFSETQ. This CDR3 is built from 15 residues. CDR3 amino acids: CASSPGTGGSSEQYF. The CDR3 DNA follows: TGCGCCAGCAGCCCCGGGACAGGGGGCTCAAGTGAGCAGTACTTC.

In this sample, this clone turned up a few times. The chain joins TRBV15 to TRBJ1-2, with no clear D. CDR3 length equals 13 residues. Looked up from germline, CDR1 is LNHNV and CDR2 is YYDKDF (reference sequence). V lost 7 bases to trimming and J lost 5 bases, with 14 bases between them. Written as DNA, the CDR3 is TGTGCCACCACCCCCGGCCGGGGATATGGCTACACCTTC. This translates into CATTPGRGYGYTF.

This sequence joins TRBV7-9 and TRBJ1-1; the D is unclear. Trimming removed 5 bases at V and 7 bases at J, with 14 bases between. The germline gives CDR1 SEHNR, CDR2 FQNEAQ (reference sequence). CDR3 length: 13 amino acids. The CDR3 here is CASSIGRGLEAFF. The CDR3 nucleotides read TGTGCCAGCAGCATCGGCCGCGGCCTTGAAGCTTTCTTT.

The chain carries TRBV5-1 and TRBJ2-5; 7 bases align to TRBD2. The length of the CDR3 is 15 residues. The junction had 9 bases not matched to a gene; V was cut back by 3 bases and J by 4 bases. In germline, CDR1 is SGHRS, CDR2 YFSETQ. The CDR3 reads CASSSPRGGVETQYF. The CDR3, as DNA: TGCGCCAGCAGCTCCCCTCGCGGGGGTGTAGAGACCCAGTACTTC.

The rearrangement uses TRBV7-9 and TRBJ1-5; D not resolved. Trimming removed 1 base at V and 5 bases at J, with 6 bases between. This CDR3 is built from 13 residues. Germline V CDR1 and CDR2: SEHNR, FQNEAQ (reference sequence). CDR3 DNA: TGTGCCAGCAGCTTAGGATGGGATCAGCCCCAGCATTTT. Translating it yields CASSLGWDQPQHF. The full variable domain, completed using reference TRBV7-9 and TRBJ1-5, is DTGVSQNPRHKITKRGQNVTFRCDPISEHNRLYWYRQTLGQGPEFLTYFQNEAQLEKSRLLSDRFSAERPKGSFSTLEIQRTEQGDSAMYLCASSLGWDQPQHFGDGTRLSIL.

The CDR3 region is CASSLEADTQYF. CDR3 coding DNA: TGTGCCAGCAGCTTGGAGGCAGATACGCAGTATTTT. This rearrangement joins TRBV5-4 to TRBJ2-3; D is uncertain. This CDR3 is 12 amino acids long. Germline CDR1 SGHNT, CDR2 YYREEE (reference sequence). V lost 0 bases, J lost 4 bases, and 3 bases lay in between.

The chain joins TRBV5-5 to TRBJ2-3; 14 nucleotides line up with TRBD2. Germline V gene data show CDR1 as SGHKS and CDR2 as YYEKEE (reference sequence). V dropped 2 bases and J dropped 4; count of bases not matched to a gene: 3. This CDR3 is 16 amino acids long. This CDR3 is CASSLGTSGRADTQYF. DNA of the CDR3: TGTGCCAGCAGCTTAGGGACTAGCGGGAGAGCAGATACGCAGTATTTT.

The V call is TRBV5-1, the J call TRBJ1-2, with a possible D match to TRBD1 (5 bases). V lost 2 bases to trimming and J lost 4 bases, with 12 bases between them. The CDR3 contains 14 residues. Germline assignment: CDR1 SGHRS and CDR2 YFSETQ. CDR3 amino acids: CASSFGGVGYGYTF. In DNA form, the CDR3 reads TGCGCCAGCAGCTTTGGGGGAGTCGGCTATGGCTACACCTTC.

The CDR3 sequence is CASSLGTTGEFF. DNA of the CDR3: TGTGCCAGCAGCTTAGGGACAACGGGAGAGTTCTTC. The gene calls are TRBV7-9 and TRBJ2-1; tentative D call: TRBD2 (6 bases). V shed 1 base and J shed 14 bases, with 12 bases lying between them. There are 12 residues in the CDR3. Germline CDR1 SEHNR, CDR2 FQNEAQ (reference sequence).

Here the CDR3 DNA reads TGTGCCAGCAGCCAAGAGGGTTTTGCAGGGATTAGTGAAGCTTTCTTT. It encodes CASSQEGFAGISEAFF. The V call is TRBV4-2, the J call TRBJ1-1; TRBD1 might be the D (5 bases). Trimming took 0 bases from V and 7 from J, leaving 18 bases between them. The CDR3 length is 16 residues. From germline, CDR1 is LGHNA and CDR2 YNFKEQ.

The genes are TRBV19 and TRBJ2-2; 7 nucleotides align to TRBD1. V trimming: 5 bases; J trimming: 1 base; junction bases outside the gene matches: 7. The germline CDR1 and CDR2 sequences are LNHDA and SQIVND (reference sequence). The CDR3 sequence is 16 residues long. Here the CDR3 reads CASSPSGQMNTGELFF. CDR3 in DNA: TGTGCCAGTAGTCCCTCGGGACAGATGAACACCGGGGAGCTGTTTTTT.